This entry lists 19 T cell receptor beta chains sequenced from one sample in a study of radiotherapy plus CTLA-4 blockade in lung cancer. Clones were sequenced by immunoSEQ multiplex PCR, and TCRdb holds only the in-frame ones, with some missing. The table has approximately 60,000 clones, around three quarters seen once; the top ten hold 4% to 5%. Sequencing was performed on peripheral blood, taken from a patient treated with radiotherapy plus ipilimumab. The receptors originated from a human donor with non-small cell lung cancer who had a complete response to radiotherapy plus ipilimumab.

The gene calls are TRBV9 and TRBJ2-2; the D gene is possibly TRBD2 (6 bases). V gave up 6 bases and J gave up 1 base, with 10 bases separating them. The CDR3 spans 14 residues. Germline assignment: CDR1 SGDLS and CDR2 YYNGEE. This CDR3 is CASTSDKNTGELFF. DNA of the CDR3: TGTGCCAGCACTAGCGATAAGAACACCGGGGAGCTGTTTTTT.

In DNA, the CDR3 is TGTGCCAGCAGTGAGGGCCCGACCAGCGCTGAAGCTTTCTTT. Translated: CASSEGPTSAEAFF. The rearrangement uses TRBV6-1 and TRBJ1-1; D remains ambiguous. Per the germline V gene, CDR1 is MNHNS and CDR2 is SASEGT. The CDR3 extends over 14 amino acids. The V and J ends lost 3 bases and 6 bases respectively, with 14 bases between them.

J is TRBJ2-1 and V is TRBV11-3, with D maybe TRBD2 (6 bases). This CDR3 spans 15 amino acids. CDR1 is SGHNT and CDR2 is YENEEA in the germline V gene. V lost 5 bases, J lost 3 bases, and 14 bases lay in between. Written as DNA, the CDR3 is TGTGCCAGCAGCCTCCGCGGGGTCAGCTACAATGAGCAGTTCTTC. Translated: CASSLRGVSYNEQFF.

Here the CDR3 reads CASSPAPVSGRASNEQFF. The DNA of the CDR3 is TGTGCCAGCAGCCCCGCGCCCGTTAGCGGGAGGGCCAGTAATGAGCAGTTCTTC. This chain joins TRBV7-9 and TRBJ2-1, with 11 bases identical to TRBD2. With V trimmed by 5 bases and J by 7 bases, 16 bases remained unmatched. From germline, CDR1 is SEHNR and CDR2 FQNEAQ (reference sequence). The CDR3 has 18 amino acids.

The chain is built from TRBV5-1 and TRBJ1-1, with D unresolved. The CDR3 spans 14 residues. Trimming left V 5 bases short and J 1 base short, with 12 bases between. CDR1 is SGHRS, CDR2 YFSETQ, per germline. The CDR3 DNA is TGCGCCAGCAGATGGAGTACAGCGAACACTGAAGCTTTCTTT. It yields the protein CASRWSTANTEAFF.

This clone was observed a handful of times. The chain has TRBV7-9 and TRBJ2-1; D possibly uses TRBD1 or TRBD2 (5 bases each). This CDR3 has 15 amino acids. Germline-derived CDR1 and CDR2 are SEHNR and FQNEAQ (reference sequence). V was pared by 5 bases and J by 0 bases, with 11 bases between. The CDR3 reads CASSPKGTSYNEQFF. The DNA of the CDR3 is TGTGCCAGCAGCCCTAAGGGGACCTCCTACAATGAGCAGTTCTTC.

The chain couples TRBV7-2 to TRBJ2-5, with a weak D call TRBD2 (6 bases). V lost 6 bases and J lost 2, with 13 bases in between. Germline V gene sequence: CDR1 SGHTA, CDR2 FQGNSA. The CDR3 has 14 residues. CDR3 protein: CASSRASAQETQYF. The CDR3 DNA reads as TGTGCCAGCAGTAGGGCTAGCGCTCAAGAGACCCAGTACTTC.

The V and J genes are TRBV6-6 and TRBJ1-1; D perhaps matches TRBD1 (6 bases). CDR1 MNHNY and CDR2 SVGAGI come from the germline V gene (reference sequence). The length of the CDR3 is 14 residues. Between the trimmed V and J ends, which lost 2 bases and 1 base, there was a span of 8 bases. In DNA form, the CDR3 reads TGTGCCAGCAGTTACCAGGACAGGAACACTGAAGCTTTCTTT. Translation: CASSYQDRNTEAFF.

CDR3 DNA: TGTGCCAGCAGCCCCGGCAGCGGGTTCGGCACAGATACGCAGTATTTT. Protein sequence: CASSPGSGFGTDTQYF. V is TRBV9 and J is TRBJ2-3, with D perhaps TRBD2 (6 bases). The CDR3 has 16 residues. Germline CDR1 SGDLS, CDR2 YYNGEE. Trimming took 4 bases from V and 1 from J, leaving 16 bases between them.

The V gene is TRBV5-1, the J gene TRBJ2-5, with a weak D call TRBD2 (5 bases). Germline loops: CDR1 SGHRS, CDR2 YFSETQ. The V end lost 5 bases, the J end lost 0 bases, and 14 bases lay between the germline ends. This CDR3 contains 15 residues. The CDR3 region has the DNA TGCGCCAGCAGTTATGCTGGAGCGGACCAAGAGACCCAGTACTTC. Its translation: CASSYAGADQETQYF.

The gene calls are TRBV5-1 and TRBJ2-2, with D possibly TRBD1 on 6 matching bases. The germline CDR1 and CDR2 sequences are SGHRS and YFSETQ. Trimming shortened V by 4 bases and J by 5 bases, and 15 bases separated the two germline ends. There are 15 residues in the CDR3. The CDR3 DNA sequence: TGCGCCAGCAGCCTCGGGCAGGGGTCGACCGGGGAGCTGTTTTTT. It is translated as CASSLGQGSTGELFF.

The CDR3 DNA reads TGTGCCAGCAGCTTATCGGCCCGAGAGACCCAGTACTTC. Residues: CASSLSARETQYF. This chain joins TRBV7-2 and TRBJ2-5; no reliable D call. The CDR3 runs to 13 residues. V was clipped by 2 bases and J by 4 bases, with 8 bases between them. The germline V gene has CDR1 SGHTA and CDR2 FQGNSA.

This clone was seen a few times. The V and J genes are TRBV7-2 and TRBJ2-3, with TRBD2 matching 8 bases. Germline values: CDR1 SGHTA, CDR2 FQGNSA. V trimming: 2 bases; J trimming: 8 bases; junction bases outside the gene matches: 9. The CDR3 sequence is 15 residues long. The CDR3 sequence is CASSLMREEGSTQYF. The CDR3 DNA sequence: TGTGCCAGCAGCTTAATGCGGGAGGAAGGGAGTACGCAGTATTTT.

As DNA, the CDR3 is TGTGCCACTGGGGGACAGGAACAAAACATTCAGTACTTC. It codes for CATGGQEQNIQYF. This chain uses TRBV10-3 with TRBJ2-4, with 8 bases lining up with TRBD1. This CDR3 has 13 residues. Unmatched junction bases numbered 7, after V lost 10 bases and J lost 5 bases. Germline CDR1 and CDR2: ENHRY and SYGVKD.

The chain uses TRBV30 and TRBJ1-2; a weak D match, TRBD1 (6 bases). The ends were cut back, 3 bases at V and 7 bases at J, with 12 bases in the middle. Germline assignment: CDR1 GTSNPN and CDR2 SVGIG (reference sequence). This CDR3 contains 12 residues. CDR3 region: CAWRTGTSGYTF. The CDR3, as DNA: TGTGCCTGGAGAACCGGGACATCTGGCTACACCTTC.

The chain links TRBV18 to TRBJ2-7; the D is unclear. There are 12 residues in the CDR3. Germline loops: CDR1 KGHSH, CDR2 LQKENI. V was trimmed by 6 bases and J by 5 bases, leaving 11 bases between them. The CDR3 loop is CASSGSRDEQYV. In nucleotides, the CDR3 is TGTGCCAGCTCTGGCTCTCGGGACGAGCAGTACGTC.

This clone was seen a handful of times. The rearrangement links TRBV10-3 to TRBJ1-1; D may be TRBD1 (5 bases). The CDR3 is made up of 16 amino acids. Germline-derived CDR1 and CDR2 are ENHRY and SYGVKD. The germline V and J ends were trimmed by 4 bases and 1 base, with 16 bases remaining between them. The CDR3 sequence: CAISGRDRRRNTEAFF. The CDR3 DNA reads TGTGCCATCAGTGGGAGGGACCGCCGACGGAACACTGAAGCTTTCTTT.

This clone has only a few counts. This chain connects TRBV18 to TRBJ1-3; 9 nucleotides match TRBD1. CDR1 and CDR2 (germline): KGHSH, LQKENI. The CDR3 has 15 amino acids. With V trimmed by 3 bases and J by 4 bases, 4 bases remained unmatched. CDR3 bases: TGTGCCAGCTCACCGGGACAGGGCTCGGGAAACACCATATATTTT. Protein: CASSPGQGSGNTIYF. The full variable domain, with the rest looked up from reference TRBV18 and TRBJ1-3, is NAGVMQNPRHLVRRRGQEARLRCSPMKGHSHVYWYRQLPEEGLKFMVYLQKENIIDESGMPKERFSAEFPKEGPSILRIQQVVRGDSAAYFCASSPGQGSGNTIYFGEGSWLTVV.

The chain joins TRBV7-8 to TRBJ1-2; D is unresolved. The germline CDR1 and CDR2 sequences are SGHVS and FQNEAQ. The CDR3 has 14 amino acids. Trimming removed 1 base from V and 4 bases from J, with 10 bases in between. The CDR3 sequence: CASSLDGRPYGYTF. The DNA of the CDR3 is TGTGCCAGCAGCTTAGATGGACGCCCCTATGGCTACACCTTC.